This T cell receptor (beta chain) was obtained from a study of blood T cell repertoires in COVID-19. Generated by immunoSEQ multiplex PCR, the TCRdb table keeps only in-frame clones and is missing some. The sample includes roughly 140,000 clones, approximately 91% of them seen just once. V was shortened by 0 bases and J by 3 bases, with 13 bases between the two germline ends. Germline CDR1 SGHRS, CDR2 YFSETQ. The CDR3 length is 15 residues. The chain carries TRBV5-1 and TRBJ2-7; possibly TRBD1 for D (6 bases). This sequence was found in a man aged 45-65 years with active or convalescent COVID-19. Material for sequencing was peripheral blood. In nucleotides, the CDR3 is TGCGCCAGCAGCTTGGGGACAGCGAGGGACTACGAGCAGTACTTC. It encodes CASSLGTARDYEQYF.